Listed below are T cell receptor beta chains from one sample, sequenced in a study of monozygotic twins with inflammatory bowel disease. TCRdb re-called the 5' RACE reads and shows each CDR3 protein once, DNA omitted. This sample's table has more than 350,000 distinct CDR3 sequences. Input material: blood. These receptors all come from a human donor with ulcerative colitis or Crohn's disease, or a healthy co-twin of an affected twin (not recorded which). CDR3s include the opening cysteine and the closing phenylalanine or tryptophan.

CASSSSWDSGNTIYF,TRBV7-2,TRBJ1-3
CASSFGTFGSTDTQYF,TRBV7-2,TRBJ2-3
CASIQSEGPKYNEQFF,TRBV2,TRBJ2-1
CASSQALGGPNTGELFF,TRBV14,TRBJ2-2
CASSLVQPSNTGELFF,TRBV7-2,TRBJ2-2
CASTPRSRFSAEAFF,TRBV28,TRBJ1-1
CASSLGTGGDGQPQHF,TRBV7-2,TRBJ1-5
CASSPSLDGNGYTF,TRBV18,TRBJ1-2
CASRGGFEAFF,TRBV12-3/TRBV12-4,TRBJ1-1
CSPFKTGGTEAFF,TRBV20-1,TRBJ1-1
CASSLRGGPRSTDTQYF,TRBV7-2,TRBJ2-3
CASSYMDRGADEQYF,TRBV6-5,TRBJ2-7
CASSSAWGSTEAFF,TRBV6-6,TRBJ1-1
CASIQDSGNTEAFF,TRBV6-2/TRBV6-3,TRBJ1-1
CASSFTGAGELFF,TRBV5-1,TRBJ2-2
CASSPPLDSAYEQYF,TRBV18,TRBJ2-7
CASSSGLAGLYEQYF,TRBV11-2,TRBJ2-7
CASSETAGELFF,TRBV2,TRBJ2-2
CASSIDLVEANEQFF,TRBV19,TRBJ2-1
CSARDKGSDQPQHF,TRBV20-1,TRBJ1-5
CASSPLAGGFTDTQYF,TRBV2,TRBJ2-3
CASSSAWAYEQYF,TRBV12-3/TRBV12-4,TRBJ2-7
CASSSSRTRINTEAFF,TRBV11-1,TRBJ1-1
CASNTGTSNTGELFF,TRBV5-1,TRBJ2-2
CASSEGLVNEKLFF,TRBV5-1,TRBJ1-4
CSARFFFGKRELVGETQYF,TRBV20-1,TRBJ2-5
CAIGGSTGELFF,TRBV12-3/TRBV12-4,TRBJ2-2
CASSEVPGSIGYTF,TRBV6-1,TRBJ1-2
CASSVGTGLFEQYF,TRBV9,TRBJ2-7
CASSVGGSQASYEQYF,TRBV9,TRBJ2-7
CATRTDSGELFF,TRBV10-3,TRBJ2-2
CASSLSEINEQFF,TRBV7-3,TRBJ2-1
CASKERTSLETQYF,TRBV19,TRBJ2-5
CASSPNSGRVYEQYF,TRBV4-1,TRBJ2-7
CASSQLGTGELFF,TRBV4-2,TRBJ2-2